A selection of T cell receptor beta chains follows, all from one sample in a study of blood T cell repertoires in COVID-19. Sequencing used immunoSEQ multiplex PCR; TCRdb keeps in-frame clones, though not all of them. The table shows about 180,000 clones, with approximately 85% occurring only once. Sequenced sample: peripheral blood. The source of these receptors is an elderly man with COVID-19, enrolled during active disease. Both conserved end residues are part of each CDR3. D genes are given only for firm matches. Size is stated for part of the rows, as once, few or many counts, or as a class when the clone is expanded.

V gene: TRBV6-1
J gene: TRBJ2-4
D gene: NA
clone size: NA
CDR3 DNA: TGTGCCAGCAGTGAAGATGGAGGAGCCAAAAACATTCAGTACTTC
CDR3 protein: CASSEDGGAKNIQYF

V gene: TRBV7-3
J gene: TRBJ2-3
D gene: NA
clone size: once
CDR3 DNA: TGTGCCAGCAGCGCCTCGGGGGACGATACGCAGTATTTT
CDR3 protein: CASSASGDDTQYF

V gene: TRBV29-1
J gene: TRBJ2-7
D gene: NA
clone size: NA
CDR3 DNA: TGCAGCGTTGCAGCGCGCGGGGATACCTACGAGCAGTACTTC
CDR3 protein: CSVAARGDTYEQYF

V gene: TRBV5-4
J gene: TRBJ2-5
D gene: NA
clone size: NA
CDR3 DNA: TGTGCCAGCAGCGGCGGTCCTAGCCAACAAGAGACCCAGTACTTC
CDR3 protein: CASSGGPSQQETQYF

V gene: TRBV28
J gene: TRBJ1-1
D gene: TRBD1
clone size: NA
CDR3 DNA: TGTGCCAGCAGTTTAGGGGGACAGATGAACACTGAAGCTTTCTTT
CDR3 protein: CASSLGGQMNTEAFF

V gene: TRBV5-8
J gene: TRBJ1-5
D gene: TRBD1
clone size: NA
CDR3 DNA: TGTGCCAGCAGCTCCGACAGGGTACAGCCCCAGCATTTT
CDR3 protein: CASSSDRVQPQHF

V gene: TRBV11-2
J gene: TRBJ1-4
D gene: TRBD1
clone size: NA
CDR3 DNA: TGTGCCAGCAGCTCAGGACAGGGTGATGAAAAACTGTTTTTT
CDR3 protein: CASSSGQGDEKLFF

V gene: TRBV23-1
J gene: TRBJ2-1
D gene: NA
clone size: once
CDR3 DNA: TGCGCCAGCAGTCGATTGGGCCGGGACACGGCGATATGGAATGAGCAGTTCTTC
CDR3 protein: CASSRLGRDTAIWNEQFF

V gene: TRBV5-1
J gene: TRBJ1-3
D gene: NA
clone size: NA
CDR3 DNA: TGCGCCAGCAGCTTGGACGGGGGTTCTGGAAACACCATATATTTT
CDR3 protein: CASSLDGGSGNTIYF

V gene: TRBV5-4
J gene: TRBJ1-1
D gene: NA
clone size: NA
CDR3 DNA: TGTGCCAGCAGCTTGGCCGGGGGGGCTGAAGCTTTCTTT
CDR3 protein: CASSLAGGAEAFF

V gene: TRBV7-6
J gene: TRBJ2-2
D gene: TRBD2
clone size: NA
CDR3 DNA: TGTGCCAGCAGCTTAGAGCGGGGGGAGAACACCGGGGAGCTGTTTTTT
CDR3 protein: CASSLERGENTGELFF

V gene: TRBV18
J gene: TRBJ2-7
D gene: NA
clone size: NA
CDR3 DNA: TGTGCCAGCTCACCGGGTGTAGCGACCTACGAGCAGTACTTC
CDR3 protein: CASSPGVATYEQYF

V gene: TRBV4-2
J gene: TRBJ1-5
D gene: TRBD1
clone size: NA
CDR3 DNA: TGTGCCAGCAGCCAAGATCGGACAGGGGGCCTACAGCCCCAGCATTTT
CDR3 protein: CASSQDRTGGLQPQHF

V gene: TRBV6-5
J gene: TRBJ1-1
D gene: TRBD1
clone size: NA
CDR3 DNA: TGTGCCAGCAATCCGGGACAGGGAAAAGCTTTCTTT
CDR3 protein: CASNPGQGKAFF

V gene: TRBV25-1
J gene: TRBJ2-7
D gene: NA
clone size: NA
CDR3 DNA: TGTGCCAGCAGTGGACATGGGACATTCTACTACGAGCAGTACTTC
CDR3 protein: CASSGHGTFYYEQYF

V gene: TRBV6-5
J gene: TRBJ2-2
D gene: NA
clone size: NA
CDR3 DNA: TGTGCCAGTCTCTGGACAGTAGCCACCGGAGAGCTGTTTTTT
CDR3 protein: CASLWTVATGELFF

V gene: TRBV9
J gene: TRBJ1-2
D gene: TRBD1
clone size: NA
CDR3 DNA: TGTGCCAGCAGCGATGACAGGGGTCCCTATGGCTACACCTTC
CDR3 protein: CASSDDRGPYGYTF

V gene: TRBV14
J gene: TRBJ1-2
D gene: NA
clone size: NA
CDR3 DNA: TGTGCCAGCAGCCAGCTAGGACTCCCGGGAGCTTATGGCTACACCTTC
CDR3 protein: CASSQLGLPGAYGYTF

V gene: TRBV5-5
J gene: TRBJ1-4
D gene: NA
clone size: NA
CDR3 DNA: TGTGCCAGCAGCTTGGTGAGAGGGAAGGGCACTAATGAAAAACTGTTTTTT
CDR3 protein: CASSLVRGKGTNEKLFF

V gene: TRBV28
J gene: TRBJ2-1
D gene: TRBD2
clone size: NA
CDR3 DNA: TGTGCCAGCAGTCTGGGGGGGTTCTACAATGAGCAGTTCTTC
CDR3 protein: CASSLGGFYNEQFF

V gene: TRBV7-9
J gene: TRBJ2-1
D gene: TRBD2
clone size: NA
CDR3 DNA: TGTGCCAGCAGCCCACTAGCGGGGGAGGAGCAGTTCTTC
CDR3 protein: CASSPLAGEEQFF

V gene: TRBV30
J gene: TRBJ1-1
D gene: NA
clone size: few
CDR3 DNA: TGTGCCTGGACCACCCCAACTGGGGGCGGTTGCACTGAAGCTTTCTTT
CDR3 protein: CAWTTPTGGGCTEAFF

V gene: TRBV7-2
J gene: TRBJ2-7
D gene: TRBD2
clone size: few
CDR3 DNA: TGTGCCAGCAGCTCGAGTTTCCTAGCGGACTACGAGCAGTACTTC
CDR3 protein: CASSSSFLADYEQYF

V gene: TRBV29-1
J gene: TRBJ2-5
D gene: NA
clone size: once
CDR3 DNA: TGCAGCGTTGGCAGGTCCCAGTACTTC
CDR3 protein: CSVGRSQYF

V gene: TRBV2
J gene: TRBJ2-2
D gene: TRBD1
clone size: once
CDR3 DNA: TGTGCCAGCAGGCCCGGGACAGGGGGCACCGGGGAGCTGTTTTTT
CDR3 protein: CASRPGTGGTGELFF

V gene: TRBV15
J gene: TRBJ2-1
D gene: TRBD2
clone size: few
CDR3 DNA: TGTGCCACCAGCGAGCGGGGGGGCGTTGTCTCCTACAATGAGCAGTTCTTC
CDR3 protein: CATSERGGVVSYNEQFF

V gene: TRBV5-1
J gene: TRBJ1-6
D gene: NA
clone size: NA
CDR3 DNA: TGCGCCAGCAGCTTGGCCGACAGACAGCCCAATTCAGCCCTCCACTTT
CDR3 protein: CASSLADRQPNSALHF

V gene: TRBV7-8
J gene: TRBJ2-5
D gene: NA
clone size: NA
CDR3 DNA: TGTGCCAGCAGCTACGGGGGTCCCCGGCGGGAGACCCAGTACTTC
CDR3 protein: CASSYGGPRRETQYF

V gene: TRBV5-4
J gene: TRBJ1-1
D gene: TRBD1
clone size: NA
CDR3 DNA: TGTGCCAGCAGCCACGGGGACAGGGGACCTGAAGCTTTCTTT
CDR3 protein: CASSHGDRGPEAFF

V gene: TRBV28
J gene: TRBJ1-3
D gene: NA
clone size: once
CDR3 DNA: TGTGCCAGCAGCTCCGGACATGGAAACACCATATATTTT
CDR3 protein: CASSSGHGNTIYF

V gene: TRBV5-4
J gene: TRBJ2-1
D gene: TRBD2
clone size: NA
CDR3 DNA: TGTGCCAGCAGCTTATACCAGCGGGGGAACAATGAGCAGTTCTTC
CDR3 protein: CASSLYQRGNNEQFF

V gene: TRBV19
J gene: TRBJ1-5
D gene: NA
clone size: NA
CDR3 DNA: TGTGCCAGTAGTATCAGTCCTCTTCAGCCCCAGCATTTT
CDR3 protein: CASSISPLQPQHF

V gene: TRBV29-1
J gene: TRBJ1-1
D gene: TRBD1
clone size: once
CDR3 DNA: TGCAGCGTGCTACGGACAGGGACTGAAGCTTTCTTT
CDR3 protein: CSVLRTGTEAFF

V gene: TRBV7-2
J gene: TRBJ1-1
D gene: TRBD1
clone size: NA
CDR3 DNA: TGTGCCAGCAGCGTGGACAGGGTGACTGAAGCTTTCTTT
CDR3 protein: CASSVDRVTEAFF

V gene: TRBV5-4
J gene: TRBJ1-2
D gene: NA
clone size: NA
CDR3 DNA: TGTGCCAGCAGCTTGAGGTTGGGGGCGGGGGAAGGCTATGGCTACACCTTC
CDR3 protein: CASSLRLGAGEGYGYTF

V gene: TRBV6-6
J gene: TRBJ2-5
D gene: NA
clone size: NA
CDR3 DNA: TGTGCCAGCGGGGGGACGACGGCCGGGGAGACCCAGTACTTC
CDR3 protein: CASGGTTAGETQYF

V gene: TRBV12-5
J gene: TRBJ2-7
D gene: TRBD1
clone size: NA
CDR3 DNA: TGTGCTAGTAGGATACAGGGGGTCTACGAGCAGTACTTC
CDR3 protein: CASRIQGVYEQYF

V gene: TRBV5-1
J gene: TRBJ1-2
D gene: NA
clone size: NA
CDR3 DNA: TGCGCCAGCAGGGGAGGACAAGGCCCTAACTATGGCTACACCTTC
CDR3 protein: CASRGGQGPNYGYTF

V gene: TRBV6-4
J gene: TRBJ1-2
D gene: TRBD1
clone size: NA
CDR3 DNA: TGTGCCAGCAGAAGACAGGGAGACGCTAACTATGGCTACACCTTC
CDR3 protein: CASRRQGDANYGYTF

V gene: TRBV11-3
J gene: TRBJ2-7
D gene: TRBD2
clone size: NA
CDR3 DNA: TGTGCCAGCAGCCCCCCTAGCGGGGGGCGGTACGAGCAGTACTTC
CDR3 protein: CASSPPSGGRYEQYF

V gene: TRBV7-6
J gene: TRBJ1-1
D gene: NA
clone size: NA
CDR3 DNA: TGTGCCAGCAGCTTAAAAGGTTCGGGACAAGTTTACGATGAAGCTTTCTTT
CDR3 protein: CASSLKGSGQVYDEAFF

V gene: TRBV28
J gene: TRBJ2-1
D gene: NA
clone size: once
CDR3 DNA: TGTGCCAGCAGTAGCACCTACAATGAGCAGTTCTTC
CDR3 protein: CASSSTYNEQFF

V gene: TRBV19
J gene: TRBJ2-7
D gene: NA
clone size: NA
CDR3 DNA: TGTGCCAGTAGTATAAGCCCGACGGGCTACGAGCAGTACTTC
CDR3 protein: CASSISPTGYEQYF

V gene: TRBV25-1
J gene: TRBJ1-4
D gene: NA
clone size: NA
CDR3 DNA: TGTGCCAGCAGTGAATCTTTCGACAGCCTCAATGAAAAACTGTTTTTT
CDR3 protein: CASSESFDSLNEKLFF

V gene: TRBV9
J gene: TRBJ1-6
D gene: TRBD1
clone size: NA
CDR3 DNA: TGTGCCAGCAGCGTAGGGCCCAGGGGGTGGAATTCACCCCTCCACTTT
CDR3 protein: CASSVGPRGWNSPLHF

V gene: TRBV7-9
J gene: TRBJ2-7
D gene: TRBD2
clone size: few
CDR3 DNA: TGTGCCAGCAGCTTAGGGGGTAGCGGGGTAACCTACGAGCAGTACTTC
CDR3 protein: CASSLGGSGVTYEQYF

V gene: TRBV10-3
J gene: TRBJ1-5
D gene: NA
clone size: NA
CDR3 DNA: TGTGCCATCAGTAAAGGGGATCAGCCCCAGCATTTT
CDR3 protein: CAISKGDQPQHF

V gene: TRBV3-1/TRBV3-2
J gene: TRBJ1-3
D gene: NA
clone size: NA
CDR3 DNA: TGTGCCAGCAGCCCCACGGGGGCTGGAAACACCATATATTTT
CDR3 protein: CASSPTGAGNTIYF

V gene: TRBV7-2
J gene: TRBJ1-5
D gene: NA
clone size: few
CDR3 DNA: TGTGCCAGCAGCCCCCAGGGCGGAACCAATCAGCCCCAGCATTTT
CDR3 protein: CASSPQGGTNQPQHF

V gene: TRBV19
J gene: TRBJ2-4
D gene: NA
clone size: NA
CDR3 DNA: TGTGCCAGTAGTTCCCGACAGGATGGGGGCTTGGCCAAAAACATTCAGTACTTC
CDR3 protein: CASSSRQDGGLAKNIQYF

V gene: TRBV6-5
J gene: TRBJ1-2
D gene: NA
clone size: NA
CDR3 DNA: TGTGCCAGCAGTCGGACAGATAGGGACTATGGCTACACCTTC
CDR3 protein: CASSRTDRDYGYTF

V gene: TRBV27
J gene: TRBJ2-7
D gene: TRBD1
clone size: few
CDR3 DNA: TGTGCCAGCAGTTTATCGCGGACAGGGGGCTACGAGCAGTACTTC
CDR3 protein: CASSLSRTGGYEQYF

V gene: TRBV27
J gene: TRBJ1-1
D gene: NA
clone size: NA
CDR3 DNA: TGTGCCAGCAGCAAACGGGGACTTCTTGGGGTGAACACTGAAGCTTTCTTT
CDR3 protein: CASSKRGLLGVNTEAFF

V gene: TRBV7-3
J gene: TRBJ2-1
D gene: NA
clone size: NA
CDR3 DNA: TGTGCCAGCAGCCCCGGGGGTAAGGGAAATGAGCAGTTCTTC
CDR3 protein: CASSPGGKGNEQFF

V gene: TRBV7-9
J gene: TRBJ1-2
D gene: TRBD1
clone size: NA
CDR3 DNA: TGTGCCAGCAGCCATTGGGACAGGCCAAACTATGGCTACACCTTC
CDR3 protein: CASSHWDRPNYGYTF